This TCR beta chain comes out of a study of blood T cells in healthy people across ages. Whole-study findings and limits: With age, beta diversity per million T cells declined roughly linearly, significantly by approximately 40. No conclusive comparison of naive versus antigen-experienced cells was possible with unsorted PBMCs.

A word on this clonotype: Its specificity is unknown.

The CDR3 length is 14 residues. Germline-derived CDR1 and CDR2 are LGHNA and YSLEER. Germline trimming cut 4 bases from V and 4 bases from J; bases unmatched to any gene: 3. Through a sample-barcoded 5' primer and a J-beta primer mix, a second PCR was run for roughly 6 to 11 cycles. MiXCR, run by TCRdb on the 5' RACE reads, gives a single entry per CDR3 protein. The sample includes a few hundred thousand distinct CDR3 sequences, 25% to 30% of them seen just once. Caucasian, healthy and from Russia, the donors were aged between about 6 and 90. Extracted total RNA amounted to at least 5.5 micrograms for each sample.

The sequence was obtained from a woman between 65 and 79 years old in good health. This sequence joins TRBV4-3 and TRBJ2-2; 7 bases fit TRBD1. The sequencing input was blood. The CDR3 DNA sequence: TGCGCCAGCAGCCCGGCAGGGGGCACCGGGGAGCTGTTTTTT. This translates into CASSPAGGTGELFF.